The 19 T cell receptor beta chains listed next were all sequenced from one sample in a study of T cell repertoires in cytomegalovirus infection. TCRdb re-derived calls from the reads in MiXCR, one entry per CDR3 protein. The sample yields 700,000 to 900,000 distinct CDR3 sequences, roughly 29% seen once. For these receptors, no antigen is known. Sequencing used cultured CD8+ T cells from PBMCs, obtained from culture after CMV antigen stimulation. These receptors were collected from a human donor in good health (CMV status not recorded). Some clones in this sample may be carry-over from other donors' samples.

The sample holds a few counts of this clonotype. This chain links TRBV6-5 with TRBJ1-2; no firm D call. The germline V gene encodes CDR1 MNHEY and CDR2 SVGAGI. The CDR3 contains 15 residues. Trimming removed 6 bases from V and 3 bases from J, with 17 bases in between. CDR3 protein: CASSQRPPRDYGYTF. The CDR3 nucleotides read TGTGCCAGCAGCCAAAGACCCCCGAGGGACTATGGCTACACCTTC.

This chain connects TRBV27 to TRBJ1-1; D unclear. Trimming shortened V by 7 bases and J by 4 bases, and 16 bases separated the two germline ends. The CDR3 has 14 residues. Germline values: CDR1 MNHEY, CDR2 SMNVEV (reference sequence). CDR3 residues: CASTIGSEFTEAFF. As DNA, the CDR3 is TGTGCCAGCACCATTGGGTCGGAATTCACTGAAGCTTTCTTT.

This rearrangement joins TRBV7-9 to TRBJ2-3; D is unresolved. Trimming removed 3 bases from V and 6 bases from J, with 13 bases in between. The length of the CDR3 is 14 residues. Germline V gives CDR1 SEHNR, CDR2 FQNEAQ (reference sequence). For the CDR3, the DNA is TGTGCCAGCAGCTTGCTTCCCGAGCACGATACGCAGTATTTT. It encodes CASSLLPEHDTQYF.

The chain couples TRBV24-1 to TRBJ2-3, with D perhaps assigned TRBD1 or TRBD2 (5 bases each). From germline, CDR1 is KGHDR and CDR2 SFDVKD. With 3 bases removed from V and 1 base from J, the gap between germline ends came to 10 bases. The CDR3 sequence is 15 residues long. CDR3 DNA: TGTGCCACCAGTGATCCCCGGGACGGCACAGATACGCAGTATTTT. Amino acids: CATSDPRDGTDTQYF.

The CDR3 DNA sequence: TGTGCCAGCAGTTCTATTCCGGGACAGGGGGCTTCTGGCGAGCAGTACGTC. Translation gives CASSSIPGQGASGEQYV. This sequence joins TRBV6-8 and TRBJ2-7; the match to TRBD1 covers 12 bases. The CDR3 contains 17 residues. Germline loops: CDR1 MNHGY, CDR2 SAAAGT. V shed 4 bases, J shed 6 bases, and the junction held 13 bases outside the gene matches.

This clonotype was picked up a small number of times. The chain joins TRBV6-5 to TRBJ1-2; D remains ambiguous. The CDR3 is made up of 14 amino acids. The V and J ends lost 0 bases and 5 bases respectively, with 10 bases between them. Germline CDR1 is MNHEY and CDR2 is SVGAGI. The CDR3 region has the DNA TGTGCCAGCAGTTACTCGCCGGCCCAGTATGGCTACACCTTC. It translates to CASSYSPAQYGYTF.

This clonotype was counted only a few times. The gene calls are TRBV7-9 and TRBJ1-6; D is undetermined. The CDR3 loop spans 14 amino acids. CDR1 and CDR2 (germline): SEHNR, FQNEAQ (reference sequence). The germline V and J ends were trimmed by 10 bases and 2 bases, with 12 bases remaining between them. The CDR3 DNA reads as TGTGCCACCCGGGAGGAAGCCTATAATTCACCCCTCCACTTT. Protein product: CATREEAYNSPLHF.

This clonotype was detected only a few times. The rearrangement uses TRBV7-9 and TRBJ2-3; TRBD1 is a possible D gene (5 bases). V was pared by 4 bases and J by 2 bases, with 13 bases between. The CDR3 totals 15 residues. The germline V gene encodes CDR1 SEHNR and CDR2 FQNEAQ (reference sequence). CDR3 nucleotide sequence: TGTGCCAGCAGCTCTGACAGATTCTTCACAGATACGCAGTATTTT. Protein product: CASSSDRFFTDTQYF.

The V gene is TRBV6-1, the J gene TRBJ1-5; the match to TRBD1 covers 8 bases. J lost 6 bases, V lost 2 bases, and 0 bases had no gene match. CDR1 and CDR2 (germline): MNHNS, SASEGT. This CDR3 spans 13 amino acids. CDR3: CASSEQGAQPQHF. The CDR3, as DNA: TGTGCCAGCAGTGAACAGGGGGCTCAGCCCCAGCATTTT.

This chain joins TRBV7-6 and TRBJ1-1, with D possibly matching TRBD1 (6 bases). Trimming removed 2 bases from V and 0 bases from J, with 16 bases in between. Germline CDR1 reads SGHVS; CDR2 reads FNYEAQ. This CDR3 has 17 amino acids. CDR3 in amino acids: CASSLTYRAPLNTEAFF. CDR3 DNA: TGTGCCAGCAGCTTAACCTACAGGGCACCGCTGAACACTGAAGCTTTCTTT.

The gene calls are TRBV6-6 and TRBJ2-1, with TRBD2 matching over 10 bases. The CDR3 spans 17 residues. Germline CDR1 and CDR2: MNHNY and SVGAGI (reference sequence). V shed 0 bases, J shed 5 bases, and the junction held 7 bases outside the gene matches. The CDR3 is CASSYSLLAGIDNEQFF. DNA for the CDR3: TGTGCCAGCAGTTACTCTCTACTAGCGGGGATCGACAATGAGCAGTTCTTC.

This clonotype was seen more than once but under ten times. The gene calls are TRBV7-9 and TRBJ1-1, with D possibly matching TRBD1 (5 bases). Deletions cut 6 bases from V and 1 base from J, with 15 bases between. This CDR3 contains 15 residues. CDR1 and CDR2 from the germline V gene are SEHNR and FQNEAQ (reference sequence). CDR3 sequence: CASSLVEGPNTEAFF. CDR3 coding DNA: TGTGCCAGCAGTTTGGTGGAGGGACCGAACACTGAAGCTTTCTTT.

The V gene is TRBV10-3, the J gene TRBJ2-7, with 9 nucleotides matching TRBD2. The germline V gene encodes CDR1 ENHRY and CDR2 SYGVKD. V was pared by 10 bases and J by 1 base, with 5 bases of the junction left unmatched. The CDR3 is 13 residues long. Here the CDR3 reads CATPGLASYEQYV. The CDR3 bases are TGTGCCACACCGGGACTAGCTTCCTACGAGCAGTACGTC.

DNA of the CDR3: TGTGCCAGCAGTGAAGTGGGACAGCGCAATCAGCCCCAGCATTTT. Residues: CASSEVGQRNQPQHF. This chain joins TRBV2 and TRBJ1-5, with TRBD1 matching 7 bases. The CDR3 contains 15 residues. Looked up from germline, CDR1 is SNHLY and CDR2 is FYNNEI. The junction had 2 bases not matched to a gene; V was cut back by 1 base and J by 2 bases.

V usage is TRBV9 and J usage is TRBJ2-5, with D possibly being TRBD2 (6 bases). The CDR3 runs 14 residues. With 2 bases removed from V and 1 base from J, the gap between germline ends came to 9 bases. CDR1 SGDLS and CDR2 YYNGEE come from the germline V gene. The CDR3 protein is CASSVGGGQETQYF. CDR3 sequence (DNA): TGTGCCAGCAGCGTGGGAGGCGGCCAAGAGACCCAGTACTTC.

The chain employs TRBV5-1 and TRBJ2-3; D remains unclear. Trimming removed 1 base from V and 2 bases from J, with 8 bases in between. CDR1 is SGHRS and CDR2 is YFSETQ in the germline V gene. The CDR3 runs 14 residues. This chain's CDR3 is CASSLIGYTDTQYF. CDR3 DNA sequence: TGCGCCAGCAGCTTGATTGGCTACACAGATACGCAGTATTTT.

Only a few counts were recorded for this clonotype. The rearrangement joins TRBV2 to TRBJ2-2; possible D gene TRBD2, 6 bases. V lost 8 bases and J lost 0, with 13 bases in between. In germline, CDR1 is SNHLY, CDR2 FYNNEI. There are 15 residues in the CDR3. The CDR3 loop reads CASLGRETNTGELFF. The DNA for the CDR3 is TGTGCCAGCCTGGGGCGGGAAACGAACACCGGGGAGCTGTTTTTT.

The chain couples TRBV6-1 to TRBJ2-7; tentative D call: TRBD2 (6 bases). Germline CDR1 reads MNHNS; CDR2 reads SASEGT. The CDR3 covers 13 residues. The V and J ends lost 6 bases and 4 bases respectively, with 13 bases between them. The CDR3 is CASSAGGTYEQYV. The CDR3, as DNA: TGTGCCAGCAGCGCCGGAGGGACGTACGAGCAGTACGTC.

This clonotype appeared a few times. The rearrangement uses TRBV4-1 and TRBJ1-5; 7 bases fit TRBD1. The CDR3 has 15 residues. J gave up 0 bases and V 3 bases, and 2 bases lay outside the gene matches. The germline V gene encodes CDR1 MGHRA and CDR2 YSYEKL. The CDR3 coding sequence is TGCGCCAGCAGCCAGGGACAGCCTAGCAATCAGCCCCAGCATTTT. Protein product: CASSQGQPSNQPQHF.